The rows below give T cell receptor beta chains drawn from one sample of a study of cytomegalovirus exposure and HLA in healthy donors. Clones were read by immunoSEQ multiplex PCR, and TCRdb kept only the in-frame ones, dropping some. The sample includes 95,000 to 150,000 clones, 65% to 75% seen only once; the top ten take over 3.5%. Sequencing used PBMCs. The receptors were gathered from a woman aged 50 to 65 in good health and CMV-seropositive. Each CDR3 is given with its conserved first and last residue. A D gene is named only where the DNA matches it firmly. Clone size is not always given. Where it is, it says once, few, many or a class for expanded clones.

length,size,D,J,V,CDR3,DNA
13,NA,TRBD1,TRBJ2-5,TRBV7-2,CASSRDREETQYF,TGTGCCAGCAGCCGAGACAGGGAGGAGACCCAGTACTTC
15,NA,NA,TRBJ2-7,TRBV7-8,CASSLRPGPAYEQYF,TGTGCCAGCAGCTTAAGACCAGGGCCGGCCTACGAGCAGTACTTC
14,NA,TRBD2,TRBJ2-1,TRBV10-3,CAISTSGGNNEQFF,TGTGCCATTTCGACTAGCGGGGGGAACAATGAGCAGTTCTTC
12,NA,NA,TRBJ2-3,TRBV11-3,CASSLEADTQYF,TGTGCCAGCAGCTTAGAAGCGGATACGCAGTATTTT
11,NA,NA,TRBJ1-2,TRBV29-1,CSVESDYGYTF,TGCAGCGTTGAAAGCGACTATGGCTACACCTTC
14,NA,NA,TRBJ1-2,TRBV29-1,CSANVGSGDYGYTF,TGCAGCGCCAATGTGGGCTCTGGTGACTATGGCTACACCTTC
13,few,TRBD1,TRBJ1-6,TRBV18,CASLGQGDSPLHF,TGTGCCAGCTTGGGACAGGGGGATTCACCCCTCCACTTT
15,NA,NA,TRBJ2-4,TRBV6-4,CASGTRTLAKNIQYF,TGTGCCAGCGGAACTCGGACACTAGCCAAAAACATTCAGTACTTC
14,NA,NA,TRBJ2-1,TRBV18,CASSPVDWANEQFF,TGTGCCAGCTCACCCGTGGACTGGGCCAATGAGCAGTTCTTC
14,NA,NA,TRBJ2-2,TRBV18,CASSPRRTLGEPFF,TGTGCCAGCTCACCAAGGAGGACCCTCGGGGAGCCGTTTTTT
14,NA,NA,TRBJ2-7,TRBV5-4,CASSFAIQSNEQYF,TGTGCCAGCAGCTTCGCCATTCAGTCCAACGAGCAGTACTTC
17,NA,TRBD1,TRBJ1-2,TRBV27,CASSLSGRDRGRGGYTF,TGTGCCAGCAGTTTATCAGGCAGGGACAGGGGGCGAGGTGGCTACACCTTC
13,NA,NA,TRBJ1-1,TRBV7-9,CASSLQANTEAFF,TGTGCCAGCAGCTTACAAGCGAACACTGAAGCTTTCTTT
12,few,NA,TRBJ2-2,TRBV27,CASSSYTGELFF,TGTGCCAGCAGTTCATACACCGGGGAGCTGTTTTTT
14,NA,TRBD1,TRBJ2-5,TRBV5-1,CASRPGTGGETQYF,TGCGCCAGCAGACCCGGGACAGGGGGAGAGACCCAGTACTTC